The entry below gives a single T cell receptor beta chain sequence along with its context. The antigen this receptor binds is unknown. Base qualities are not recorded, but no much larger clone differs from it by a single base. The sample is drawn from a study of blood T cells in healthy people across ages (dated by TCRdb to 2014 to 2015). Turning to the overall study: In model experiments, template switching captured roughly one uniquely barcoded TCR beta cDNA molecule for every two T cells. Age-related changes in TCR beta repertoire diversity were measured in the study by deep sequencing normalized with unique cDNA molecular identifiers. The donors were divided into four age groups: young (average around 15 years), middle-aged (approximately 41), aged (about 62) and long-lived (82). To avoid experimental bias, donors of different ages were randomly spread across the sequencing lanes. Using the same blood draw, the study looked at two additional independent replicas of 1 million unique cDNA reads for two donors, one aged 18 to 30 and the other aged 80 or older. The paper's findings and limits, for the study overall: The CMV infection status of donors was not known, potentially confounding age-related changes in expanded clonotypes. As age increased, observed TCR beta diversity per million T cells dropped in a roughly linear way, and a significant reduction was already evident by age about 40. Since profiling was done on bulk unsorted PBMCs, naive and antigen-experienced compartments could not be conclusively compared. Compared with the aged group, the long-lived group had more naive CD4+ T cells, fewer expanded clones and increased TCR diversity, suggesting age selection. Estimates of total diversity based on one million sequenced T cells were considered lower bounds and underestimates. Observed TCR beta diversity correlated strongly with the percentage of naive T cells measured by flow cytometry.

Spanning cysteine to phenylalanine, the CDR3 consists of 15 amino acids. The retained sequence is limited to the CDR3, 45 bases, with the frame set at the first base. Trimming takes 1 base off V and 7 bases off J; junction bases not matched to a gene: 9. The germline V gene sets CDR1 to SGHTA and CDR2 to FQGNSA. The 39 donors, aged about 6 to 95 years, were systemically healthy Caucasian individuals from Russia. Each donor gave around 9.8 milliliters of peripheral blood, collected into EDTA-treated Vacutainer tubes. Ficoll-Paque density-gradient centrifugation was used to isolate PBMCs, with at least 6 million obtained per sample. Total RNA, at least 6 micrograms per sample, was extracted from PBMCs with Trizol reagent. Naive CD45RAhigh/CD27high T cell percentages were measured by flow cytometry on a PBMC aliquot from every donor. The library came from 5' RACE. Sequencing instrument: Illumina HiSeq 2500. A second roughly 6 to 12 cycle PCR used a sample-barcoded 5' primer and a J-beta primer mix. A unique molecular identifier was introduced onto each TCR beta cDNA molecule by a template-switch 5' adaptor carrying 12 random nucleotides. At least 2.5 million CDR3-containing paired-end reads were obtained from each sample. All of the RNA was converted into first-strand cDNA using the Mint cDNA synthesis kit, with a TRBC-specific oligonucleotide serving as the primer. Following uracil-DNA glycosylase treatment, all cDNA underwent a first 18-cycle PCR with the universal primers M1SS and BC2_uni_R. Under the source paper's analysis protocol: For normalization, 1 million high-quality reads were randomly selected from each sample, with every read carrying a distinct molecular identifier. Reads with shared molecular identifiers were discarded instead of being binned into consensus sequences. MiTCR, set to a Q25 quality threshold and the strictest error-elimination algorithm, was used for CDR3 identification, clonotype clustering and error correction. A nonparametric unseen species model with Euler transformation was used to estimate lower-bound total TCR beta diversity. The raw public reads went through TCRdb reprocessing: fastp at Q25, MiXCR clone calling, in-frame beta chains kept. A single entry per CDR3 protein holds the most common genes and DNA from its merged rows. TCRdb's processing, not the authors', yielded these V and J calls. The sample includes around 1,100,000 distinct CDR3 sequences, with under 40% observed a single time. The ten biggest clones cover about an eighth of the sample.

Recombination connected TRBV7-2 to TRBJ1-1, with 7 bases matching TRBD1. Sequenced: blood. The sequence came from a man between 18 and 29 years old in good health. For the CDR3, the sequence is CASSLEGGSPYEAFF. Here is the DNA: TGTGCCAGCAGCTTAGAAGGGGGCTCCCCTTATGAAGCTTTCTTT.